The source of this T cell receptor beta chain is a study of cytomegalovirus exposure and HLA in healthy donors. As for the study in general: An early release of data contained some 80 million unique TCRs, which came from HLA-typed donors. Study findings and constraints: Clonal expansion was found to be greater in HLA-associated TCR beta chains than in equally common others in a later analysis.

A word on this clone: Its antigen is still unknown.

Germline loops: CDR1 SGHAT, CDR2 FQNNGV. The ends were cut back, 0 bases at V and 0 bases at J, with 15 bases in the middle. This CDR3 region has 18 residues. PCR employed 60 Vbeta and 13 Jbeta primers. The data were produced by immunoSEQ multiplex PCR, yet TCRdb's version contains in-frame clones alone and is incomplete. The sample yields around 200,000 clones, roughly 81% seen once. The clonotype was recovered from a woman in her 30s in good health and CMV-seropositive. Sequencing was carried out using PBMCs. This rearrangement joins TRBV11-2 to TRBJ2-1; tentatively, D is TRBD2 (5 bases). CDR3 nucleotides: TGTGCCAGCAGCTTAGATCAGCTAGCTCGATTCTCCTACAATGAGCAGTTCTTC. This translates into CASSLDQLARFSYNEQFF.